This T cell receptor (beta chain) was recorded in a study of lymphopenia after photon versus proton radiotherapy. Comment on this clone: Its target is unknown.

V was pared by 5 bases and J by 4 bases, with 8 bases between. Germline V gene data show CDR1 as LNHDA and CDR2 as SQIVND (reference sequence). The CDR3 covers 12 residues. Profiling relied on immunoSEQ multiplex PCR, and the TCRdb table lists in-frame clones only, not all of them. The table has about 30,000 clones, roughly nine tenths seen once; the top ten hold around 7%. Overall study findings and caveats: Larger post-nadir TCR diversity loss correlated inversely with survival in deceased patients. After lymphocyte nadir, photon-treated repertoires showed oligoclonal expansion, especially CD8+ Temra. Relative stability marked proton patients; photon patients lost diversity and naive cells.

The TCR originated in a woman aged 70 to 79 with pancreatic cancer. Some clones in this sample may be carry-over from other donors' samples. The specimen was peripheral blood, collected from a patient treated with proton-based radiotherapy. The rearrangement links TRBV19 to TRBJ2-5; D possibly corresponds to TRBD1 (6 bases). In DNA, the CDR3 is TGTGCCAGTAGTCCACAGGGAGAGACCCAGTACTTC. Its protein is CASSPQGETQYF.